Detailed here is one TCR beta chain. Its antigen is unknown. The data were taken from a study of Ad26.COV2.S vaccination and SARS-CoV-2 variants. Study as a whole: Recipients of Ad26.COV2.S got it intramuscularly, once or twice 56 days apart. Study results and caveats: Post-vaccination spike-specific CD8+ and CD4+ T cell responses reportedly had substantial breadth.

Treatment reported: some 20 received Ad26.COV2.S at low or high dose, single or two shots; about five received placebo; per-sample allocation not given. Each sample was drawn 63 days after the first injection (of vaccine or placebo). Libraries were prepared by immunoSEQ multiplex PCR; TCRdb keeps only in-frame clonotypes and omits some of them. Seen here are some 390,000 clones, 80% to 90% observed once, and the top ten hold roughly 3.2%. CDR1 SGHVS and CDR2 FQNEAQ come from the germline V gene. J lost 1 base, V lost 5 bases, and 6 bases had no gene match. CDR3 size: 15 residues. The source is a person aged 18-65 years who received the Ad26.COV2.S COVID-19 vaccine or a placebo. Material: peripheral blood, obtained in a trial of Ad26.COV2.S vaccine versus placebo. The chain joins TRBV7-8 to TRBJ1-1; 8 nucleotides match TRBD1. The CDR3 here is CASSTYRGENTEAFF. CDR3 coding DNA: TGTGCCAGCAGCACATACAGGGGGGAGAACACTGAAGCTTTCTTT.